This T cell receptor beta chain was sequenced for a study of memory CD8 T cells in hepatitis C reinfection. Looking at the study overall: Samples before reinfection came 55 to 20 weeks prior to detection.

This CDR3 region has 15 residues. Germline V lookup: CDR1 SGHNT, CDR2 YENEEA. Turning to this clone: At one end the junction does not follow the germline gene, possibly because of a read error.

Clones were read by immunoSEQ multiplex PCR, and TCRdb kept only the in-frame ones, dropping some. The profile shows approximately 52,000 clones, about nine tenths of them singletons. The time point here: pre-reinfection, 55 to 20 weeks before reinfection detection. The sorted cells went straight to TCR sequencing with no prior in vitro expansion. A couple of donors provided sorted CD3+ CD8+ CD45RO- naive CD8 T cells at all three reinfection time points. This sequence was found in a man aged 18 to 30 with hepatitis C virus infection. J is TRBJ2-1 and V is TRBV11-3; 14 nucleotides line up with TRBD2. The sample comprised naive CD8+ T cells sorted from blood. The CDR3 bases are TGTGCCAGCAGCCTAGAGACTAGCGGGAGGGCCGAGCAGTTCTTC. This translates into CASSLETSGRAEQFF.